This TCR beta chain was documented in a study of T-cell memory formation after mild COVID-19. TCRdb reprocessed the 5' RACE reads with MiXCR, giving one entry per CDR3 protein. The sample consists of 560,000 or so distinct CDR3 sequences, 15% to 20% of them appearing once. The ends were cut back, 8 bases at V and 3 bases at J, with 10 bases in the middle. There are 12 residues in the CDR3. Germline loops: CDR1 MNHEY, CDR2 SVGEGT. This clonotype was seen many times. The clonotype originates from an adult woman who had mild COVID-19 (a few samples of this study predate the infection). Cell type and time point are not known. The sequenced material came from PBMCs or a T cell subset sorted from them (not recorded which). The chain uses TRBV6-2 or TRBV6-3 and TRBJ1-2; D gene ambiguous. In DNA form, the CDR3 reads TGTGCCAGCGCGACTTCTCACTATGGCTACACCTTC. Translated: CASATSHYGYTF.